These T cell receptor beta chains were read from a single sample in a study of T cells in Graves' hyperthyroidism and ophthalmopathy. TCRdb reanalysed the multiplex PCR reads using MiXCR and keeps one entry per CDR3 protein. Of about 740,000 distinct CDR3 sequences in the sample, 14% were seen once. The sequenced material came from blood. Source of these receptors: a woman under 30 with Graves' hyperthyroidism. Each CDR3 is given with its conserved first and last residue. Fields, in order: D gene, clone size, J gene, V gene, CDR3 DNA, CDR3 protein. A D gene is named only where the DNA matches it firmly. For some rows the clone size is stated as once, few or many, or as a class when expanded; others skip it.

NA,many,TRBJ1-5,TRBV30,TGTGCCTGTCAAGGGGTAGGCGATCAGCCCCAGCATTTT,CACQGVGDQPQHF
TRBD1,few,TRBJ1-2,TRBV19,TGTGCCAGTAGTATCGCCGGGACAGGGGGCTATGGCTACACCTTC,CASSIAGTGGYGYTF
NA,few,TRBJ1-2,TRBV5-7,TGTGCCAGCAGCTTGGCCGACAGGATACCTTTCTATGGCTACACCTTC,CASSLADRIPFYGYTF
TRBD1,NA,TRBJ1-5,TRBV27,TGTGCCAGCAGTCAAACAGGGGGCTGGCAGCCCCAGCATTTT,CASSQTGGWQPQHF
TRBD2,NA,TRBJ2-1,TRBV28,TGTGCCAGCAGCCCCAGCGGGGTATTTTACAATGAGCAGTTCTTC,CASSPSGVFYNEQFF
TRBD1,many,TRBJ1-1,TRBV30,TGTGCCTGGGCCCTAGGGGGACAGGGATTCGCTGAAGCTTTCTTT,CAWALGGQGFAEAFF
NA,many,TRBJ2-1,TRBV10-2,TGCGCCAGCACCTCCGACTACAATGAGCAGTTCTTC,CASTSDYNEQFF
TRBD1,few,TRBJ2-2,TRBV6-1,TGTGCCAGTACGACAGGGGTAGTCAGGACCGGGGAGCTGTTTTTT,CASTTGVVRTGELFF
TRBD2,NA,TRBJ2-1,TRBV6-1,TGTGCCAGCGTTTCGCCTAGCGGGAATCGTGAGCAGTTCTTC,CASVSPSGNREQFF
NA,many,TRBJ1-1,TRBV3-1,TGTGCCAGCAGCCAAGGATCGACAGCAATGAACACTGAAGCTTTCTTT,CASSQGSTAMNTEAFF
NA,NA,TRBJ1-6,TRBV6-6,TGTGCCAGCAGTTACTCGAGGGTCTATAATTCACCCCTCCACTTT,CASSYSRVYNSPLHF
NA,NA,TRBJ1-1,TRBV14,TGTGCCAGCAGCCAAGATTCGGGGGGAATTGGCACTGAAGCTTTCTTT,CASSQDSGGIGTEAFF
NA,many,TRBJ2-7,TRBV3-1,TGTGCCAGCAGCCAAGCGGGACTGGGGGAGCAGTACTTC,CASSQAGLGEQYF
NA,many,TRBJ1-1,TRBV28,TGTGCCAGCACCCCCCCCGTTAGGAACACTGAAGCTTTCTTT,CASTPPVRNTEAFF
TRBD1,NA,TRBJ2-2,TRBV6-2/TRBV6-3,TGTGCCAGCAGTGTGGGGACAGGGGTCACCAGGGAGCTGTTTTTT,CASSVGTGVTRELFF
NA,few,TRBJ2-7,TRBV2,TGTGCCAGCAGTGTCAACGAGCAGTACTTC,CASSVNEQYF
TRBD1,many,TRBJ2-5,TRBV7-2,TGTGCCAGCAGCGGAATCTTGGACAGGGCCCAGACCCAGTACTTC,CASSGILDRAQTQYF
NA,few,TRBJ2-1,TRBV29-1,TGCAGCGTTGAAAGAACGGATAAGTCCCTTTTGTACAATGAGCAGTTCTTC,CSVERTDKSLLYNEQFF
TRBD2,NA,TRBJ2-3,TRBV5-1,TGCGCCAGCAGCCCGGCTCGCGGGAGACGCGGTAATACGCAGTATTTT,CASSPARGRRGNTQYF
TRBD2,many,TRBJ2-7,TRBV3-1,TGTGCCAGCAGCCAACTGGCGGGAGAGGGCTACGAGCAGTACTTC,CASSQLAGEGYEQYF
TRBD1,many,TRBJ1-5,TRBV2,TGTGCCAGCAGGGAGACAGGGGGGGGTCAGCCCCAGCATTTT,CASRETGGGQPQHF
NA,many,TRBJ2-7,TRBV20-1,TGCAGTGCTAGTCCGCAGATTCCTTACGAGCAGTACTTC,CSASPQIPYEQYF
TRBD1,many,TRBJ1-5,TRBV10-3,TGTGCCATCAGTGCCGGGACAGGGGTCAATCAGCCCCAGCATTTT,CAISAGTGVNQPQHF
TRBD2,many,TRBJ2-3,TRBV28,TGTGCCAGCAGTCCTCTAGCGGGAGTCCCTCGGGATACGCAGTATTTT,CASSPLAGVPRDTQYF
NA,few,TRBJ2-1,TRBV6-5,TGTGCCAGCAGTTACTCGACAGGCGACAATGAGCAGTTCTTC,CASSYSTGDNEQFF
TRBD1,few,TRBJ2-4,TRBV28,TGTGCCAGCAGTCCTATCACAGGGGGAGAGGGCAACATTCAGTACTTC,CASSPITGGEGNIQYF
TRBD1,NA,TRBJ2-7,TRBV3-1,TGTGCCAGCAGCCATTGGACAGGGCCTCAGTACGAGCAGTACTTC,CASSHWTGPQYEQYF
NA,many,TRBJ2-2,TRBV6-1,TGTGCCAGCAGTGACGACCTGAACACCGGGGAGCTGTTTTTT,CASSDDLNTGELFF
NA,many,TRBJ2-3,TRBV5-1,TGCGCCAGCAGCACCATCAGGGCAGATACGCAGTATTTT,CASSTIRADTQYF
TRBD2,NA,TRBJ2-1,TRBV5-1,TGCGCCAGCAGCTTGAGTGGACTAGCGGGAAACAATGAGCAGTTCTTC,CASSLSGLAGNNEQFF
TRBD2,many,TRBJ2-1,TRBV7-2,TGTGCCAGCAAGCGAGCGGGAGTCAATGAGCAGTTCTTC,CASKRAGVNEQFF
TRBD2,few,TRBJ2-7,TRBV6-2/TRBV6-3,TGTGCCAGCAGTTCCCCCACCGGGACTAGAAGCTCCTACGAGCAGTACTTC,CASSSPTGTRSSYEQYF
NA,few,TRBJ2-3,TRBV2,TGTGCCTACGACATCACAGATACGCAGTATTTT,CAYDITDTQYF
NA,many,TRBJ2-7,TRBV7-8,TGTGCCAGCAGCTTAGAGCATTTGGCGTCCTACGAGCAGTACTTC,CASSLEHLASYEQYF
TRBD2,NA,TRBJ2-1,TRBV30,TGTGCCTGGAGTGTAGGGAGACTAGCGGACTCCTCCAATGAGCAGTTCTTC,CAWSVGRLADSSNEQFF
NA,NA,TRBJ2-3,TRBV18,TGTGCCAGCTGCCCGGGACGGGGGCCGGATACGCAGTATTTT,CASCPGRGPDTQYF
TRBD2,NA,TRBJ2-7,TRBV19,TGTGCCAGTACCACCGCGGGGGGTTCCGAGCAGTACTTC,CASTTAGGSEQYF
TRBD2,many,TRBJ2-1,TRBV7-2,TGTGCCAGCAGCTTAGCGGGGACTAGCGGGAGTAGGCTCGGGTACAATGAGCAGTTCTTC,CASSLAGTSGSRLGYNEQFF
NA,NA,TRBJ1-5,TRBV6-1,TGTGCCAGCAGTTGGGGTCGGGGAAGCAATCAGCCCCAGCATTTT,CASSWGRGSNQPQHF
TRBD2,many,TRBJ2-3,TRBV30,TGTGCCTGGAGTTCCTCCGGGGGACTAAGAATGCCCCCCACAGATACGCAGTATTTT,CAWSSSGGLRMPPTDTQYF
NA,NA,TRBJ2-3,TRBV9,TGTGCCAGCAGCGTAGGGGCCCAATCAACGAGGGATACGCAGTATTTT,CASSVGAQSTRDTQYF
NA,NA,TRBJ2-7,TRBV14,TGTGCCAGCAGCGGAGGGGGTAGGGGTGGCGAGCAGTACTTC,CASSGGGRGGEQYF
NA,many,TRBJ2-7,TRBV28,TGTGCCAGCAGCCCCCGGCGAAAGGATTGGAAGGCGACTACCTACGAGCAGTACTTC,CASSPRRKDWKATTYEQYF
NA,NA,TRBJ2-1,TRBV6-2/TRBV6-3,TGTGCCAGCAGCCTATGGTACTTAGGGGTGGGCAATGAGCAGTTCTTC,CASSLWYLGVGNEQFF
NA,NA,TRBJ2-7,TRBV5-5,TGTGCCAGCACCATCCCGGGGGCCGGCGAGCAGTACTTC,CASTIPGAGEQYF
TRBD1,many,TRBJ1-5,TRBV6-5,TGTGCCAGCAGTTACTCCGGTAATAGGGGGCGATGGAATCAGCCCCAGCATTTT,CASSYSGNRGRWNQPQHF
NA,NA,TRBJ1-1,TRBV9,TGTGCCAGCAGAGAGGACAACCTGAACACTGAAGCTTTCTTT,CASREDNLNTEAFF
NA,NA,TRBJ1-4,TRBV3-1,TGTGCCAGCAGCCAAGATCTGCCGACGGCAACTAATGAAAAACTGTTTTTT,CASSQDLPTATNEKLFF
TRBD2,NA,TRBJ2-2,TRBV3-1,TGTGCCAGCAGCCAACCGTTCACTAGCGTTATAGGGGAGCTGTTTTTT,CASSQPFTSVIGELFF
TRBD2,many,TRBJ2-1,TRBV7-9,TGTGCCAGCAGCTTAGCACAGACCGGGACTAGCGGATACAATGAGCAGTTCTTC,CASSLAQTGTSGYNEQFF
NA,few,TRBJ2-1,TRBV29-1,TGCAGCGTTGGGGCAGGGATATACAATGAGCAGTTCTTC,CSVGAGIYNEQFF
NA,NA,TRBJ1-5,TRBV29-1,TGCAGCGCCCGAATCAGCAGGGGAGGAAGTCAGCCCCAGCATTTT,CSARISRGGSQPQHF
NA,NA,TRBJ2-5,TRBV9,TGTGCCAGCAGCAAAACAGGGCTGGAGACCCAGTACTTC,CASSKTGLETQYF